The following is a TCR beta chain sequence with its context. Antigen: not known. This entry belongs to a study of OX40 agonist ivuxolimab in advanced cancers. Study-wide background: Dosing consisted of intravenous ivuxolimab at 0.01 to 10 mg/kg every 2 weeks. General study points: On average, a greater number of expanded clones characterised CD8+ T cells relative to CD4+. The expanded peripheral T cells' antigen specificity was not determined.

This table comes from immunoSEQ multiplex PCR, and its TCRdb copy is limited to in-frame clones, with some not included. The sample consists of roughly 75,000 clones, about 86% of them appearing once. The clonotype originates from an adult with an advanced solid tumor such as melanoma, head and neck, liver or kidney cancer. Sequences were derived from CD4+ or CD8+ T cells sorted from blood, sampled in a trial of the OX40 agonist ivuxolimab.

CDR3 coding DNA: TGCAGCGCCTCAGGGACTGCGGGTGGCGACGAGCAGTACTTC. Translated: CSASGTAGGDEQYF. The chain carries TRBV29-1 and TRBJ2-7, with D tentatively TRBD2 (6 bases). This CDR3 is built from 14 residues. Trimming removed 7 bases from V and 5 bases from J, with 21 bases in between. CDR1 SQVTM and CDR2 ANQGSEA come from the germline V gene.